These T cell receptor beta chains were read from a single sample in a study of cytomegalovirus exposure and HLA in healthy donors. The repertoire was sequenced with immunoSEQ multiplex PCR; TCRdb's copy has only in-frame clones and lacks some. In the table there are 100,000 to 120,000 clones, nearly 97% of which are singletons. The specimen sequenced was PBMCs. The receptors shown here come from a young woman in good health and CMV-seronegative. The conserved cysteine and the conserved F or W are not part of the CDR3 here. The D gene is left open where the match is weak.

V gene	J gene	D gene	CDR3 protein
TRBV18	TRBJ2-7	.	ASSPQTLEGDEQY
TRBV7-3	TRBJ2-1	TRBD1	ASRLQQGARDNEQF
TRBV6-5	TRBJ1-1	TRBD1	ASSTGGRTEAF
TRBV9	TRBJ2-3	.	ASSVLLSGAQY
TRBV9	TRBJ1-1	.	ASSGGAGARTEAF
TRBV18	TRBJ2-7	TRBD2	ASSPLGLATTSYEQY
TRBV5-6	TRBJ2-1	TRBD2	ASSLPGGEGYNEQF
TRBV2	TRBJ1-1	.	ASRGSLNTEAF
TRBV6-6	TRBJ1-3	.	ATSGGPDGNTIY
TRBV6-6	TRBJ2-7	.	ASSPPPGQGEQY
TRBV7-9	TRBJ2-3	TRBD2	ASSPAGVEVTDTQY
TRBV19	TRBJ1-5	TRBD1	ASSPEDRTWSNQPQH
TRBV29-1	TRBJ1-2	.	SVWTNGYT
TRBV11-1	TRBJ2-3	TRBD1	ASSIRDRGDTQY
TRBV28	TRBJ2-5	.	ASSLLAGKGETQY
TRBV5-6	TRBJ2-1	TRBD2	ASTPGRGGYNEQF
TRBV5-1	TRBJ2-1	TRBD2	ASVGDSGGAGEQF
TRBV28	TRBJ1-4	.	ASRERKEKLF
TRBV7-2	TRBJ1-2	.	ASSLHITFYGYT
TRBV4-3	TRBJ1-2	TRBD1	ASSHLGDRGNYGYT
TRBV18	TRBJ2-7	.	ASSPGQGPNYEQY
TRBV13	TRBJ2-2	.	ASSPGESNTGELF
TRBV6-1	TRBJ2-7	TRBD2	ASTLAGYEQY
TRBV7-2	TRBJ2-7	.	ASSLIRGEQY
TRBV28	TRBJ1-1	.	ASTLAHRMNTEAF
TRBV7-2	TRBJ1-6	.	ASSLGQIKNSPLH
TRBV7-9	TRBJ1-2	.	ASSSGPTGYGYT